This T cell receptor beta chain was recorded in a study of neurological immune-mediated disorders. With 10-nucleotide random UMIs, 5'RACE was used to make the cDNA. TCRdb recomputed calls from the 5' RACE reads with MiXCR, one row per CDR3 protein. The data show 65,000 to 95,000 distinct CDR3 sequences, with about 5% seen just once and approximately 2.2% held by the top ten. This clonotype has at least ten counts. Its cognate antigen is unknown. Trimming removed 0 bases at V and 2 bases at J, with 8 bases between. Germline assignment: CDR1 SGHRS and CDR2 YFSETQ. CDR3 size: 14 residues. Broader study findings: A possible signature was seen in one related-CDR3 cluster, into which phylogenetic grouping placed the repertoires of 18 of 34 multiple sclerosis patients.

J is TRBJ1-2 and V is TRBV5-1; no clear D gene. The receptor was isolated from a woman aged 25 to 39 with multiple sclerosis. The material sequenced was PBMCs. CDR3 loop: CASSLAEVNYGYTF. CDR3 nucleotide sequence: TGCGCCAGCAGCTTGGCGGAGGTGAACTATGGCTACACCTTC.